These 20 T cell receptor beta chains share one sample of origin, sequenced in a study of T cell clonality in common variable immunodeficiency. TCRdb's copy holds only in-frame clones and misses some; the assay was immunoSEQ multiplex PCR. Singletons are absent from the sample, which has 45,000 to 55,000 clones. The sample consisted of peripheral blood mononuclear cells. These receptors all come from a person aged 18-70 years in good health.

This clone was seen many times. The read gets to within 3 residues of the CDR3 end, and the germline J gene fills in the rest. The chain couples TRBV20-1 to TRBJ2-5; D gene uncertain. V was clipped by 5 bases and J by 5 bases, with 18 bases between them. This CDR3 comprises 14 residues. Per the germline V gene, CDR1 is DFQATT and CDR2 is SNEGSKA (reference sequence). The CDR3 reads CSALGRGVHETQYF. The part of the CDR3 DNA that was read is TGCAGTGCTCTAGGCAGAGGTGTACATGAGACC.

This clone was counted ten times or more. The CDR3 end falls 3 residues outside the read, so it is completed with the germline J gene. The chain couples TRBV7-8 to TRBJ2-5; 12 bases agree with TRBD2. CDR1 is SGHVS, CDR2 FQNEAQ, per germline. This CDR3 comprises 16 residues. V trimming: 1 base; J trimming: 4 bases; junction bases outside the gene matches: 4. CDR3 DNA (partial): TGTGCCAGCAGCTTAGTCCTAGCGGGAGGGAGAGAGACC. Translated: CASSLVLAGGRET. The full CDR3 reads CASSLVLAGGRETQYF.

This clone was observed many times. The CDR3 goes on 3 residues after the read ends, and that part is filled in from the germline J gene. This sequence joins TRBV7-2 and TRBJ2-5, with 7 bases aligning to TRBD2. Germline CDR1 is SGHTA and CDR2 is FQGNSA. This CDR3 has 14 amino acids. Losses at the gene ends were 4 bases for V and 7 bases for J; bases not matched to a gene: 9. The sequenced part of the CDR3 DNA is TGTGCCAGCAGCTCCTTAGTCGGCGGGGGGACC. Its protein product is CASSSLVGGGT. The whole CDR3 sequence reads CASSSLVGGGTQYF.

This clone appeared many times. The CDR3 end is not reached by the read, which stops 3 residues before it; the germline J gene fills it in. V is TRBV7-2 and J is TRBJ1-2; D gene ambiguous. Germline CDR1 is SGHTA and CDR2 is FQGNSA. V gave up 6 bases and J gave up 5 bases, with 16 bases separating them. The CDR3 covers 14 residues. The chain's CDR3 is CASRNPQYSYGYTF. The sequenced part of the CDR3 DNA is TGTGCCAGCAGGAATCCCCAGTACAGTTATGGC.

This clone was counted many times. The read ends 3 residues early relative to the CDR3; the germline J gene fills the gap. This chain uses TRBV10-3 with TRBJ2-5; D is perhaps TRBD1 (6 bases). From germline, CDR1 is ENHRY and CDR2 SYGVKD. The CDR3 consists of 14 residues. Deletions cut 11 bases from V and 0 bases from J, with 16 bases between. The part of the CDR3 DNA that was read is TGTGCCGTGAGTCGCAGGGGCGACCAAGAGACC. Protein: CAVSRRGDQET. The full CDR3 protein reads CAVSRRGDQETQYF.

This clone has ten or more counts. The read ends 3 residues before the CDR3 terminus; that terminus is restored from the germline J gene. The rearrangement joins TRBV5-1 to TRBJ1-1; D might be TRBD1 (6 bases). CDR3 length: 16 residues. Trimming cost V 6 bases and J 3 bases, with 21 bases left between them. Germline V gene lookup returns CDR1 SGHRS and CDR2 YFSETQ. CDR3 DNA (partial): TGCGCCAGCACCAAGAGTGGCACAGGGTCATACACTGAA. This codes for CASTKSGTGSYTE. The entire CDR3 protein reads CASTKSGTGSYTEAFF.

There are many counts of this clone. Read data end 3 residues before the CDR3 end; the end is taken from the germline J gene. V gene TRBV6-2 or TRBV6-3 combines with J gene TRBJ1-5, with 8 bases identical to TRBD1. V was pared by 2 bases and J by 6 bases, with 12 bases of the junction left unmatched. CDR1 and CDR2 (germline): MNHEY, SVGEGT. CDR3 size: 17 residues. The CDR3 is CASSYKLTTGGIQPQHF. CDR3 bases read: TGTGCCAGCAGTTACAAACTTACTACAGGGGGGATTCAGCCC.

This clone was seen many times. The observed sequence ends 3 residues before the CDR3 terminus, with the missing tail filled in from the germline J gene. The chain employs TRBV5-6 and TRBJ1-6, with TRBD1 matching over 10 bases. The CDR3 is 15 residues long. The V and J ends lost 7 bases and 9 bases, in that order; junction bases with no gene match: 10. In germline, CDR1 is SGHDT, CDR2 YYEEEE. CDR3 residues: CASQLADRGTSPLHF. The covered CDR3 bases are TGTGCCAGCCAGCTTGCGGACAGGGGGACTTCACCC.

This clone was seen many times. The read halts 3 residues ahead of the CDR3 end, with the missing end drawn from the germline J gene. V usage is TRBV6-2 or TRBV6-3 and J usage is TRBJ1-2; tentatively, D is TRBD1 (5 bases). Germline V lookup: CDR1 MNHEY, CDR2 SVGEGT. With 5 bases removed from V and 4 bases from J, the gap between germline ends came to 17 bases. The CDR3 covers 15 residues. This CDR3 reads CASSNPLGGIYGYTF. CDR3 DNA (partial): TGTGCCAGCAGTAACCCCCTGGGGGGGATCTATGGC.

This clone was found many times. The read ends 3 residues shy of where the CDR3 ends; the end is completed using the germline J gene. Other DNA sequences of this sample code for an identical CDR3. The J gene is TRBJ1-5, the V gene TRBV19, with D uncertain. CDR3 length equals 13 residues. Per the germline V gene, CDR1 is LNHDA and CDR2 is SQIVND (reference sequence). V dropped 3 bases and J dropped 6 bases, with 9 bases sitting between them. This CDR3 reads CASSIRGGQPQHF. The DNA read from the CDR3 is TGTGCCAGTAGTATTCGTGGCGGTCAGCCC. The full variable domain, with the rest looked up from reference TRBV19 and TRBJ1-5, is DGGITQSPKYLFRKEGQNVTLSCEQNLNHDAMYWYRQDPGQGLRLIYYSQIVNDFQKGDIAEGYSVSREKKESFPLTVTSAQKNPTAFYLCASSIRGGQPQHFGDGTRLSIL.

At least ten counts were recorded for this clone. The read ends 3 residues early relative to the CDR3; the germline J gene fills the gap. The gene calls are TRBV4-2 and TRBJ2-5; D unclear. CDR1 and CDR2 from the germline V gene are LGHNA and YNFKEQ. Trimming removed 1 base from V and 3 bases from J, with 6 bases in between. The CDR3 sequence is 13 residues long. CDR3 bases read: TGTGCCAGCAGCCAAGCGATAGAAGAGACC. Its protein product is CASSQAIEET. The entire CDR3 protein is CASSQAIEETQYF.

This clone has at least ten counts. With the read ending 3 residues before the CDR3 end, the germline J gene is used to fill in that end. The chain combines TRBV19 with TRBJ1-1, with D perhaps matching TRBD1 (6 bases). Germline lookup yields CDR1 LNHDA and CDR2 SQIVND (reference sequence). The CDR3 contains 15 residues. V was clipped by 1 base and J by 0 bases, with 9 bases between them. CDR3 protein: CASSIAGQLNTEAFF. CDR3 DNA (partial): TGTGCCAGTAGTATAGCTGGACAGCTGAACACTGAA.

Many counts were recorded for this clone. The read finishes 3 residues shy of the CDR3 end, and the germline J gene is used to complete it. The chain carries TRBV14 and TRBJ2-1; D gene unclear. Per the germline V gene, CDR1 is SGHDN and CDR2 is FVKESK. The CDR3 length is 14 residues. V lost 4 bases and J lost 4, with 11 bases in between. This CDR3 reads CASSPVAVYNEQFF. The sequenced CDR3 bases are TGTGCCAGCAGCCCCGTGGCGGTTTACAATGAG.

This clone was observed at least ten times. The CDR3 extends 3 residues past the end of the read, so its final part is completed from the germline J gene. The chain carries TRBV28 and TRBJ2-1; TRBD1 matches at 7 bases. The germline gives CDR1 MDHEN, CDR2 SYDVKM. V was pared by 7 bases and J by 3 bases, with 9 bases of the junction left unmatched. CDR3 size: 15 residues. CDR3 sequence: CASTKSGTVYNEQFF. The covered CDR3 bases are TGTGCCAGCACCAAATCCGGGACAGTCTACAATGAG.

This clone was picked up many times. The read finishes 3 residues shy of the CDR3 end, and the germline J gene is used to complete it. This sequence joins TRBV7-9 and TRBJ2-7, with D unclear. The CDR3 contains 12 residues. The V gene lost 6 bases and the J gene lost 6 bases, with 12 bases spanning the gap. Germline CDR1 and CDR2: SEHNR and FQNEAQ (reference sequence). The part of the CDR3 DNA that was read is TGTGCCAGCAGTTTTACTTCTGCCGAG. Translated: CASSFTSAE. The whole CDR3 sequence reads CASSFTSAEQYF.

In its sample, this clone was seen many times. The read terminates 3 residues before the CDR3 end, so the remaining end is supplied by the germline J gene. V usage is TRBV20-1 and J usage is TRBJ1-4; D perhaps matches TRBD1 (6 bases). V was trimmed by 0 bases and J by 8 bases, leaving 13 bases between them. This CDR3 spans 14 amino acids. Germline CDR1 is DFQATT and CDR2 is SNEGSKA (reference sequence). CDR3 in amino acids: CSARDPWTAEKLFF. The part of the CDR3 DNA that was read is TGCAGTGCTAGAGATCCCTGGACAGCAGAAAAA.

This clone was seen repeatedly, ten times or more. Read sequence stops 3 residues before the CDR3 end, and the germline J gene provides the missing end. This chain joins TRBV20-1 and TRBJ2-3; weak D call: TRBD1 (6 bases). This CDR3 spans 13 amino acids. The V end was cut by 1 base, the J end by 4 bases, with 9 bases between. CDR1 is DFQATT and CDR2 is SNEGSKA in the germline V gene (reference sequence). This CDR3 reads CSARVGGADTQYF. CDR3 bases read: TGCAGTGCTAGAGTAGGGGGAGCAGATACG.

This clone has at least ten counts. With the read ending 3 residues before the CDR3 end, the germline J gene is used to fill in that end. The gene calls are TRBV29-1 and TRBJ1-5, with 12 bases aligning to TRBD1. With 6 bases clipped from V and 5 bases from J, the junction kept 5 bases outside the gene matches. Germline V gives CDR1 SQVTM, CDR2 ANQGSEA. The CDR3 loop spans 14 amino acids. The sequenced part of the CDR3 DNA is TGCAGCGTAGCCGGGACAGGGGGCGATCAGCCC. As protein: CSVAGTGGDQP. The CDR3 reads in full as CSVAGTGGDQPQHF.

This clone was counted many times. From the germline J gene comes the end of the CDR3, since the read stops 3 residues before it. The V and J genes are TRBV20-1 and TRBJ2-5; tentatively, D is TRBD1 (6 bases). CDR1 is DFQATT and CDR2 is SNEGSKA in the germline V gene (reference sequence). The length of the CDR3 is 11 residues. The V end lost 5 bases, the J end lost 4 bases, and 8 bases lay between the germline ends. The CDR3 bases that were read are TGCAGTGCTCCAGGGGTAGAGACC. Its translation: CSAPGVET. The CDR3, in full, reads CSAPGVETQYF.

The table lists this clone with many counts. The CDR3 DNA, read in part, is TGCGCCAGCAGCGCAGAGGGGGCATTCGGGAGTTCACCC. This codes for CASSAEGAFGSSP. The full CDR3 protein is CASSAEGAFGSSPLHF. This rearrangement joins TRBV5-1 to TRBJ1-6; TRBD1 aligns across 7 bases. The missing CDR3 end, 3 residues past where the read stops, is filled in from the germline J gene. Trimming at V came to 4 bases and at J to 9 bases, leaving 13 bases not matched to a gene. The germline CDR1 and CDR2 sequences are SGHRS and YFSETQ. The CDR3 spans 16 residues.